This T cell receptor (beta chain) was observed in a study of CD8+CD57+ T cells in acquired aplastic anemia. As for the study in general: The DNA of sorted CD4+ and CD8+ cells averaged 3.2 ug. CD4+ cell libraries from healthy donors averaged approximately 9.9 million reads. Whole-study results and caveats: Significance was not reached for CD8+ Simpson's diversity between patients and controls. Comparison of patients with controls identified approximately 28 shared CD8+ CDR3 sequences.

The CDR3 contains 15 residues. The germline gives CDR1 SNHLY, CDR2 FYNNEI. Notes on this clonotype: The antigen remains unidentified. Its ends do not fully match the called genes, so a read error is possible.

The template used for profiling TCR beta VDJ and CDR3 was genomic DNA. In TCRdb, the reads were re-called with MiXCR into one record per CDR3 protein. The sample records tens of thousands of distinct CDR3 sequences, less than 60% being singletons. The receptor comes from a human donor in good health, serving as a control. The chain links TRBV2 to TRBJ2-1; a weak D match, TRBD1 (5 bases). Sequencing used sorted CD4+, CD8+, or CD8+CD57+ T cells (not recorded which) from PBMCs. The CDR3: CGSSATRGSYNEQFF. CDR3 coding DNA: TGTGGCAGCAGTGCAACAAGGGGCTCCTACAATGAGCAGTTCTTC.